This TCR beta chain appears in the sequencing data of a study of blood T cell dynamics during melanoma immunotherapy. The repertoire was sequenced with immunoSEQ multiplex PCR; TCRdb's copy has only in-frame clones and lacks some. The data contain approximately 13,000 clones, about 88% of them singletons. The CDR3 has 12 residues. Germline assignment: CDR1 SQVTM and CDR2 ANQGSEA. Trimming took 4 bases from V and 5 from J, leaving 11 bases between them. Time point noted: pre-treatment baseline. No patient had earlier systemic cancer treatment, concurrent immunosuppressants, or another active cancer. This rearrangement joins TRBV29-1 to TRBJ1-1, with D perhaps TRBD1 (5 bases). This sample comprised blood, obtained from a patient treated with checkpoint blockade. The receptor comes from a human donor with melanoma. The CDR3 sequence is CSVVASGTEAFF. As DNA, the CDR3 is TGCAGCGTTGTGGCGTCAGGGACTGAAGCTTTCTTT. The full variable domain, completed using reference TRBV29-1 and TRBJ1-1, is SAVISQKPSRDICQRGTSLTIQCQVDSQVTMMFWYRQQPGQSLTLIATANQGSEATYESGFVIDKFPISRPNLTFSTLTVSNMSPEDSSIYLCSVVASGTEAFFGQGTRLTVV.